One sample yielded the 18 T cell receptor beta chains listed below, sequenced in a study of T cell repertoires in cytomegalovirus infection. One entry per CDR3 protein results from TCRdb running MiXCR on the reads. The data contain 250,000 to 300,000 distinct CDR3 sequences, approximately 10% of them singletons. The sample comprised PBMCs. Source of these receptors: a human donor in good health (CMV status not recorded). Some clones in this sample may be carry-over from other donors' samples.

This clonotype was seen at least ten times. The CDR3 sequence is CASSFDRGRTGELFF. The CDR3 bases are TGTGCCAGCAGCTTCGACAGGGGTAGAACCGGGGAGCTGTTTTTT. The chain uses TRBV7-2 and TRBJ2-2; 8 bases are a match to TRBD1. There are 15 residues in the CDR3. J gave up 5 bases and V 3 bases, and 5 bases lay outside the gene matches. Germline loops: CDR1 SGHTA, CDR2 FQGNSA.

The chain recombines TRBV12-3 or TRBV12-4 with TRBJ2-1; no definite D call. The CDR3 runs to 13 residues. The V end lost 6 bases, the J end lost 9 bases, and 15 bases lay between the germline ends. CDR3 sequence: CASRTTEWGEQFF. In nucleotides, the CDR3 is TGTGCCAGCAGAACCACCGAGTGGGGTGAGCAGTTCTTC.

The rearrangement links TRBV20-1 to TRBJ2-1; 8 bases are shared with TRBD2. This CDR3 region has 15 residues. V shed 6 bases and J 4 bases; nucleotides not matched to a gene: 11. CDR1 DFQATT and CDR2 SNEGSKA come from the germline V gene (reference sequence). Here the CDR3 DNA reads TGCAGTGCGGACCCCACTAGCGGAGATTACAATGAGCAGTTCTTC. Encoded protein: CSADPTSGDYNEQFF.

The table lists this clonotype with a few counts. This rearrangement joins TRBV5-1 to TRBJ2-3; 7 positions agree with TRBD2. The CDR3 spans 16 residues. Germline V gene lookup returns CDR1 SGHRS and CDR2 YFSETQ. V trimming: 1 base; J trimming: 4 bases; junction bases outside the gene matches: 9. In DNA, the CDR3 is TGCGCCAGCAGCTTGTCAGCGGGGAGTGGATCAGATACGCAGTATTTT. Its translation is CASSLSAGSGSDTQYF.

This clonotype was observed at least ten times. The chain joins TRBV7-2 to TRBJ1-1; perhaps TRBD1 as D (6 bases). Trimming stripped 10 bases from V and 0 bases from J, with 15 bases between. CDR3 length equals 14 residues. Germline V gene lookup returns CDR1 SGHTA and CDR2 FQGNSA. CDR3 in DNA: TGTGCCATCCATACAGGGTTAGTGAACACTGAAGCTTTCTTT. Protein product: CAIHTGLVNTEAFF.

The chain links TRBV5-1 to TRBJ1-2, with a tentative D call TRBD1 (5 bases). With 4 bases removed from V and 2 bases from J, the gap between germline ends came to 18 bases. This CDR3 spans 16 amino acids. Germline V CDR1 and CDR2: SGHRS, YFSETQ. CDR3 in amino acids: CASSHLYGTENYGYTF. Written as DNA, the CDR3 is TGCGCCAGCAGCCACCTCTACGGGACCGAGAACTATGGCTACACCTTC.

This clonotype was seen repeatedly, ten times or more. The CDR3 DNA sequence: TGTGCCAGCAGCTTGTTACGGACTAGGGGTCATGAGCAGTTCTTC. Translation gives CASSLLRTRGHEQFF. V usage is TRBV7-8 and J usage is TRBJ2-1, with 7 positions matching TRBD2. The CDR3 has 15 amino acids. V trimming: 3 bases; J trimming: 8 bases; junction bases outside the gene matches: 10. Germline V gene lookup returns CDR1 SGHVS and CDR2 FQNEAQ.

At least ten counts were recorded for this clonotype. The CDR3 is CASSLGWDGSNQPQHF. The CDR3 DNA follows: TGTGCCAGCAGCTTAGGCTGGGACGGCTCCAATCAGCCCCAGCATTTT. The V call is TRBV7-8, the J call TRBJ1-5; TRBD1 might be the D (5 bases). Germline loops: CDR1 SGHVS, CDR2 FQNEAQ. V was cut by 1 base and J by 3 bases, with 13 bases left in between. The CDR3 totals 16 residues.

This clonotype was seen ten or more times. The V call is TRBV7-2, the J call TRBJ2-7; perhaps TRBD1 as D (6 bases). This CDR3 is 17 amino acids long. The V and J ends lost 1 base and 0 bases respectively, with 16 bases between them. Germline V gene data show CDR1 as SGHTA and CDR2 as FQGNSA. The CDR3 DNA follows: TGTGCCAGCAGCTTAGTGGTGGGGGCAGCTTCCTCCTACGAGCAGTACTTC. This codes for CASSLVVGAASSYEQYF. The whole variable domain, filled in from reference TRBV7-2 and TRBJ2-7, reads GAGVSQSPSNKVTEKGKDVELRCDPISGHTALYWYRQSLGQGLEFLIYFQGNSAPDKSGLPSDRFSAERTGGSVSTLTIQRTQQEDSAVYLCASSLVVGAASSYEQYFGPGTRLTVT.

This clonotype has at least ten counts. The chain links TRBV5-6 to TRBJ2-7; TRBD2 agrees at 10 bases. CDR3 length equals 14 residues. With V trimmed by 2 bases and J by 12 bases, 11 bases remained unmatched. The germline V gene has CDR1 SGHDT and CDR2 YYEEEE. CDR3 region: CASSFGLAAQRGYF. The CDR3 region has the DNA TGTGCCAGCAGCTTCGGACTAGCGGCCCAACGAGGGTACTTC.

V is TRBV27 and J is TRBJ2-3, with D hard to call. This CDR3 is 14 amino acids long. V was pared by 3 bases and J by 2 bases, with 9 bases between. Germline-derived CDR1 and CDR2 are MNHEY and SMNVEV (reference sequence). The CDR3 reads CASSLGQSTDTQYF. CDR3 nucleotide sequence: TGTGCCAGCAGTTTGGGCCAATCCACAGATACGCAGTATTTT.

This clonotype was counted at least ten times. The rearrangement links TRBV7-2 to TRBJ2-1; D is undetermined. The CDR3 consists of 16 residues. Germline CDR1 and CDR2: SGHTA and FQGNSA. With 1 base removed from V and 1 base from J, the gap between germline ends came to 11 bases. CDR3 bases: TGTGCCAGCAGCTTAGGGTTAATGACGTCCTACAATGAGCAGTTCTTC. This gives the protein CASSLGLMTSYNEQFF.

This clonotype was seen only a few times. The rearrangement uses TRBV20-1 and TRBJ1-5; D uncertain. This CDR3 is built from 13 residues. The germline V gene has CDR1 DFQATT and CDR2 SNEGSKA (reference sequence). V was shortened by 3 bases and J by 6 bases, with 12 bases between the two germline ends. CDR3: CSARRPDRQPQHF. CDR3 DNA sequence: TGCAGTGCTAGGAGGCCAGACCGTCAGCCCCAGCATTTT.

This clonotype has ten or more counts. This sequence joins TRBV20-1 and TRBJ2-3; TRBD2 agrees at 9 bases. CDR3 size: 15 residues. Germline trimming cut 2 bases from V and 5 bases from J; bases unmatched to any gene: 8. Per the germline V gene, CDR1 is DFQATT and CDR2 is SNEGSKA (reference sequence). CDR3 residues: CSARFPAGGRDTQYF. The CDR3 bases are TGCAGTGCTAGATTTCCAGCGGGGGGCAGAGATACGCAGTATTTT.

This clonotype was detected only a few times. The chain employs TRBV20-1 and TRBJ2-4; 10 bases align to TRBD2. CDR1 DFQATT and CDR2 SNEGSKA come from the germline V gene (reference sequence). Unmatched junction bases numbered 3, after V lost 0 bases and J lost 1 base. The CDR3 covers 16 residues. The CDR3 bases are TGCAGTGCTAGAGAAAGCGGGGGGGCCGCCAAAAACATTCAGTACTTC. Amino acid sequence: CSARESGGAAKNIQYF.

This clonotype was detected a few times. This sequence joins TRBV5-1 and TRBJ2-7; D not certain. Germline CDR1 SGHRS, CDR2 YFSETQ. Trimming took 4 bases from V and 0 from J, leaving 8 bases between them. This CDR3 spans 13 amino acids. In DNA, the CDR3 is TGCGCCAGCAGCATAAAGAGCTCCTACGAGCAGTACTTC. Amino acids: CASSIKSSYEQYF. The whole variable domain, filled in from reference TRBV5-1 and TRBJ2-7, reads KAGVTQTPRYLIKTRGQQVTLSCSPISGHRSVSWYQQTPGQGLQFLFEYFSETQRNKGNFPGRFSGRQFSNSRSEMNVSTLELGDSALYLCASSIKSSYEQYFGPGTRLTVT.

This clonotype was detected only a few times. The chain has TRBV11-3 and TRBJ2-3; possibly TRBD2 for D (5 bases). With 5 bases removed from V and 2 bases from J, the gap between germline ends came to 14 bases. The CDR3 covers 15 residues. CDR1 SGHNT and CDR2 YENEEA come from the germline V gene. CDR3 sequence (DNA): TGTGCCAGCAGCCCCCCAGCGGCCTACACAGATACGCAGTATTTT. Its translation: CASSPPAAYTDTQYF. The full variable domain, its missing parts supplied by reference TRBV11-3 and TRBJ2-3, is EAGVVQSPRYKIIEKKQPVAFWCNPISGHNTLYWYLQNLGQGPELLIRYENEEAVDDSQLPKDRFSAERLKGVDSTLKIQPAELGDSAVYLCASSPPAAYTDTQYFGPGTRLTVL.

In this sample, this clonotype turned up many times. This chain uses TRBV20-1 with TRBJ2-3; no clear D gene. This CDR3 region has 13 residues. Trimming pared 4 bases from V and 0 bases from J, leaving 8 bases between. Germline CDR1 and CDR2: DFQATT and SNEGSKA (reference sequence). DNA for the CDR3: TGCAGTGCTATCGAAACTAGCACAGATACGCAGTATTTT. It yields the protein CSAIETSTDTQYF.